The T cell receptor (beta chain) described here comes from a study of blood T cell repertoires in COVID-19. At the level of the study: COVID-19 samples collected from the United States, Italy and Spain covered acute and convalescent phases. T cells, B-cell-depleted T cells, or PBMCs provided the cDNA or gDNA that served as material.

Trimming at V came to 0 bases and at J to 1 base, leaving 5 bases not matched to a gene. The CDR3 length is 16 residues. The V gene's germline CDR1 is SGDLS and CDR2 YYNGEE. Authors' processing steps: It was from reference gene primer amplification that nucleated cell counts were estimated. Profiled with immunoSEQ multiplex PCR; TCRdb holds only in-frame clones, not every one. Clonal size and the V and J genes are those of that table, whereas D and trimming came from the DNA. The data contain over 100,000 clones, 65% to 90% of them singletons. This clone has just one count. The chain combines TRBV9 with TRBJ2-5; TRBD2 aligns across 8 bases. The source is a man older than 75 with acute or convalescent COVID-19. Source material: peripheral blood. CDR3 amino acids: CASSVAGGRVQETQYF. The CDR3 DNA sequence: TGTGCCAGCAGCGTAGCGGGAGGGAGGGTCCAAGAGACCCAGTACTTC.